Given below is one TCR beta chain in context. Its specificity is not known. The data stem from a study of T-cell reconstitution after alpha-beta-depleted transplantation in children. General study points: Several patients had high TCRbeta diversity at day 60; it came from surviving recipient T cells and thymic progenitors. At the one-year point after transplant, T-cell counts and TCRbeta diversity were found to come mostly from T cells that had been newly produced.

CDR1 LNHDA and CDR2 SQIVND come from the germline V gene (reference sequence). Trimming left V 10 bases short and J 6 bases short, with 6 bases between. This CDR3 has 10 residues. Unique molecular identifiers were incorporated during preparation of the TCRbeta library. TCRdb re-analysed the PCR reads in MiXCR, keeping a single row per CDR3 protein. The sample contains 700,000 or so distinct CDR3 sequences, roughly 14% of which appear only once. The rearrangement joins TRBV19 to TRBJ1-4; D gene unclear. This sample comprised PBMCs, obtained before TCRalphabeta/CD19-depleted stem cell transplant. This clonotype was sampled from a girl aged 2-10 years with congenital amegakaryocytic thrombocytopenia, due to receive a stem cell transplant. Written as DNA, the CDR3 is TGTGCCATAGGCCATGAAAAACTGTTTTTT. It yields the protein CAIGHEKLFF.